By share, the clone carrying this T cell receptor beta chain ranks as medium-sized (0.01 to 0.1%). TCRdb's table, derived via immunoSEQ multiplex PCR, lists solely in-frame clones and lacks some. The profile shows under 35,000 clones, approximately 90% of them singletons. This record comes from a study of T cell changes during pregnancy in multiple sclerosis. This CDR3 comprises 14 residues. The germline CDR1 and CDR2 sequences are ENHRY and SYGVKD. Trimming left V 8 bases short and J 1 base short, with 14 bases between. This sequence originates from a female donor with multiple sclerosis, enrolled in a pregnancy study. Material: CD8+ T cells from peripheral blood mononuclear cells, obtained in the second trimester of pregnancy. V is TRBV10-3 and J is TRBJ1-1; D call uncertain. The CDR3 reads CAIAPLSENTEAFF. CDR3 DNA: TGTGCCATCGCCCCTCTAAGTGAGAACACTGAAGCTTTCTTT.